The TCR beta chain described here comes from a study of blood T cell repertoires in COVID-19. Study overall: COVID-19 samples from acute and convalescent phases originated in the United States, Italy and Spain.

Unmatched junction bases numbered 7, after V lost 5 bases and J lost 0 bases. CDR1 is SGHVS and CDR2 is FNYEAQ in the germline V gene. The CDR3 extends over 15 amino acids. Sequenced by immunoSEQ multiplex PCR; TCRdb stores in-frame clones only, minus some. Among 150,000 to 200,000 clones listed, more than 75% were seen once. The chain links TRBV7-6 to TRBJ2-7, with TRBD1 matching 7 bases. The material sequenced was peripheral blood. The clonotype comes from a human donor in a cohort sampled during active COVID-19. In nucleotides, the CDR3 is TGTGCCAGCAGCGGGGCCCGGGACAGCTCCTACGAGCAGTACTTC. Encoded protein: CASSGARDSSYEQYF.